This record concerns one TCR beta chain sequence. The method was immunoSEQ multiplex PCR; TCRdb's version includes in-frame clones alone and lacks a portion of them. The table shows 190,000 or so clones, with less than 85% occurring only once. The germline V gene has CDR1 KGHSH and CDR2 LQKENI. This CDR3 spans 16 amino acids. Trimming cost V 2 bases and J 3 bases; bases outside gene matches: 8. This entry is derived from a study of blood T cell repertoires in COVID-19. Turning to the study itself: Some COVID-19 samples were acute and others convalescent; all came from the United States, Italy and Spain. The analysed material was cDNA or gDNA that came from T cells, B-cell-depleted T cells, or PBMCs.

This clonotype originated in a man between 45 and 60 years old who had recovered from COVID-19. The V and J genes are TRBV18 and TRBJ1-2, with TRBD1 matching 8 bases. Sequences were obtained from peripheral blood. The chain's CDR3 is CASSPTTGDYYYGYTF. CDR3 sequence (DNA): TGTGCCAGCTCACCAACGACAGGGGACTATTACTATGGCTACACCTTC.